The clone carrying this T cell receptor (beta chain) was seen once. Original data processing: Reference gene primer amplification gave estimated nucleated cell counts. Only in-frame clones appear in the TCRdb table, and some are missing; sequencing was by immunoSEQ multiplex PCR. D and trimming come from the DNA, and the V and J calls and clone size come from that table. The sample contains around 190,000 clones, roughly nine tenths of which appear only once. Germline V gene sequence: CDR1 SGHVS, CDR2 FNYEAQ. This CDR3 spans 14 amino acids. With 5 bases clipped from V and 5 bases from J, the junction kept 9 bases outside the gene matches. These data are taken from a study of blood T cell repertoires in COVID-19.

Sample: peripheral blood. The receptor's source is a man younger than 35 who had recovered from COVID-19. The chain is built from TRBV7-6 and TRBJ2-7; 7 nucleotides match TRBD1. CDR3 residues: CASSPVGGSHEQYF. In DNA, the CDR3 is TGTGCCAGCAGCCCGGTAGGGGGCAGCCACGAGCAGTACTTC.